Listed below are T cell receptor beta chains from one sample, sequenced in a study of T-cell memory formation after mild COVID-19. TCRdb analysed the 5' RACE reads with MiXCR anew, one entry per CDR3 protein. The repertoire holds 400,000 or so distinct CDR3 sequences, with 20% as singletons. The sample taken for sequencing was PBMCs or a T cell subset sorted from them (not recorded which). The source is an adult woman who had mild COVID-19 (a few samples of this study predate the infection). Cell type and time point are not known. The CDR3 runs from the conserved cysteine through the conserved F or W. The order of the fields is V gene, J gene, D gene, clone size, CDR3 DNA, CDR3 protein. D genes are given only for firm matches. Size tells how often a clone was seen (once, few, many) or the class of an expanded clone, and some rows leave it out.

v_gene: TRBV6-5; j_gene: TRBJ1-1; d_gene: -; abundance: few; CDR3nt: TGTGCCAGCAGTTACATCCGCGGCAGGAGAGTTACTGAAGCTTTCTTT; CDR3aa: CASSYIRGRRVTEAFF
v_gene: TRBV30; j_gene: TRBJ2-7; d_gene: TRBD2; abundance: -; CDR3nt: TGTGCCTGGGCTAGCGGGATCGTCTACGAGCAGTACTTC; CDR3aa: CAWASGIVYEQYF
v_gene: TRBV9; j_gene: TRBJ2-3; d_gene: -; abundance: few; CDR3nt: TGTGCCAGCAGCGTGAACAGGCCCGGAGATACGCAGTATTTT; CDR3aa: CASSVNRPGDTQYF
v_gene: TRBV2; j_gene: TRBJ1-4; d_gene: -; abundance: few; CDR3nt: TGTGCCAGCAGTGAATCCGGTGAAAAACTGTTTTTT; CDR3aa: CASSESGEKLFF
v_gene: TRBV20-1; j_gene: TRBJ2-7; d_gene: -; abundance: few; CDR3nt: TGCAGTGCTAAAGGGACCCCGGAACACGAGCAGTACTTC; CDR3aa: CSAKGTPEHEQYF
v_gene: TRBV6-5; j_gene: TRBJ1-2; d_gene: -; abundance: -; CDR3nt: TGTGCCAGCAGTTACTCTCGCGAAGCTAACTATGGCTACACCTTC; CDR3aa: CASSYSREANYGYTF
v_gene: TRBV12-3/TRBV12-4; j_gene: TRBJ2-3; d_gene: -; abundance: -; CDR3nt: TGTGCCAGCAGTACGCGTGATAAGCAGTATTTT; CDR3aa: CASSTRDKQYF
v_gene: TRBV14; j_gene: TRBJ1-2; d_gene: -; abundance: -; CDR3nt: TGTGCCAGCAGCCAAGGAGGTACCGGAGCGGATGGCTACACCTTC; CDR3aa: CASSQGGTGADGYTF
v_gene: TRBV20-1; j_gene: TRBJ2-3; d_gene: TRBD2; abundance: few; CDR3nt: TGCAGTGCCTCCCAGAGGCTAGCGGGGTCAGATACGCAGTATTTT; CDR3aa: CSASQRLAGSDTQYF
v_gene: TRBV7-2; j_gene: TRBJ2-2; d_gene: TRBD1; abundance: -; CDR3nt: TGTGCCAGCAGCTTAGCCTGGACAGGGGGTGGGGAGCTGTTTTTT; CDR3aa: CASSLAWTGGGELFF
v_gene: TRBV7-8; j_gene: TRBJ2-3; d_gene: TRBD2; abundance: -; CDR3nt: TGTGCCAGCAGCTCCTCTAGCGGGGGGCCAACAGATACGCAGTATTTT; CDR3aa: CASSSSSGGPTDTQYF